The rows below give T cell receptor beta chains drawn from one sample of a study of vaccination effects on CD4 cells after COVID-19. Profiling relied on immunoSEQ multiplex PCR, and the TCRdb table lists in-frame clones only, not all of them. This table has tens of thousands of clones, roughly 80% appearing once. Their antigens remain unidentified. This specimen consisted of CD4+ T cells from PBMCs cultured with HCoV-OC43 spike peptides, obtained after COVID-19 vaccination. Source of these receptors: a human donor who received a COVID-19 vaccine. The CDR3 runs from the conserved cysteine through the conserved F or W. Clone size appears in some rows only: once, few, many, or a class for an expanded clone.

length	size	V	J	CDR3
15	NA	TRBV18	TRBJ2-3	CASSLWSSSTDTQYF
14	NA	TRBV9	TRBJ1-5	CASSVNGGVGPQHF
15	NA	TRBV18	TRBJ1-2	CASSRGGQLNYGYTF
15	once	TRBV5-1	TRBJ2-6	CASSPSSSGANVLTF
14	NA	TRBV7-8	TRBJ1-1	CASSLVGPNTEAFF
12	NA	TRBV3-1/TRBV3-2	TRBJ1-2	CASSQTDSGYTF
15	NA	TRBV5-4	TRBJ1-1	CASSLEGVSFTEAFF
15	NA	TRBV28	TRBJ1-4	CASSSRTGVREKLFF
15	NA	TRBV19	TRBJ1-5	CASSIGGRSNQPQHF
12	NA	TRBV11-1	TRBJ1-3	CASSSERNTIYF
13	NA	TRBV2	TRBJ1-6	CASSRTANSPLHF
15	NA	TRBV28	TRBJ1-1	CASSSRPTRRAKAFF
14	NA	TRBV9	TRBJ2-3	CASSVSGRTDTQYF
15	NA	TRBV7-9	TRBJ2-4	CASSLVLGAKNIQYF
14	NA	TRBV19	TRBJ1-6	CASTLGGVRAPLHF
16	NA	TRBV7-7	TRBJ2-2	CASSPTANDPTGELFF
15	once	TRBV27	TRBJ1-4	CASSLEAANNEKLFF
14	NA	TRBV4-3	TRBJ1-2	CASSQLLTTGGYTF
13	few	TRBV12-3/TRBV12-4	TRBJ2-1	CASSKTGGNEQFF
14	once	TRBV5-1	TRBJ2-3	CASSLEGSTDTQYF
13	NA	TRBV14	TRBJ1-4	CASREQGYEKLFF
16	NA	TRBV18	TRBJ1-5	CASSRGERNSNQPQHF
16	NA	TRBV9	TRBJ2-3	CASSVEVGSLTDTQYF
14	NA	TRBV24-1	TRBJ2-2	CAIAGTPNTGELFF
16	few	TRBV6-1	TRBJ2-2	CASSGYSGGGTGELFF
13	few	TRBV12-5	TRBJ2-3	CASGPRLTDTQYF
16	NA	TRBV7-3	TRBJ2-5	CASSPGLAGGQETQYF
16	NA	TRBV24-1	TRBJ2-3	CATSESTSGGASKPYF
15	NA	TRBV5-1	TRBJ2-5	CASSLGQGVRETQYF
14	NA	TRBV29-1	TRBJ2-1	CSGGGQGRYNEQFF
16	few	TRBV9	TRBJ1-3	CASSVGTGVTGNTIYF
17	NA	TRBV18	TRBJ2-3	CASSPIRTGGGTDTQYF
13	NA	TRBV28	TRBJ1-2	CASFEGQGYGYTF
13	NA	TRBV7-2	TRBJ2-5	CASSFGQGETQYF
13	NA	TRBV4-1	TRBJ2-5	CASSQLITETQYF
16	once	TRBV5-1	TRBJ2-4	CASSLSGGLAKNIQYF
11	few	TRBV7-9	TRBJ1-1	CASSRWTEAFF
15	NA	TRBV5-8	TRBJ2-3	CASSGRMGAVDTQYF
15	few	TRBV9	TRBJ1-6	CASSVFFDSGSPLHF
13	NA	TRBV19	TRBJ1-2	CASSIDGKAGYTF
14	NA	TRBV7-8	TRBJ2-3	CASSSTLRLDTQYF
15	NA	TRBV19	TRBJ2-3	CASSPRGARTDTQYF
12	few	TRBV3-1/TRBV3-2	TRBJ1-2	CASSQDRYGYTF
16	NA	TRBV5-1	TRBJ1-1	CASSLGSGLANTEAFF
15	once	TRBV9	TRBJ2-1	CASSVGSETYNEQFF
16	NA	TRBV6-2/TRBV6-3	TRBJ2-1	CASSRAGQGHYNEQFF
15	NA	TRBV4-1	TRBJ2-5	CASSQVSQAQKTQYF
13	NA	TRBV28	TRBJ1-4	CASRTGPNEKLFF